Below are 17 T cell receptor beta chains sequenced from a single sample in a study of cytomegalovirus exposure and HLA in healthy donors. PCR amplification relied on 60 Vbeta primers (plus 13 Jbeta primers). This table comes from immunoSEQ multiplex PCR, and its TCRdb copy is limited to in-frame clones, with some not included. The sample records about 97,000 clones, 73% being singletons. Source material: PBMCs. The receptors derive from a middle-aged man in good health and CMV-seronegative.

This clone was seen more than once but under ten times. CDR3 region: CASSPRSRSGTDTQYF. The CDR3 DNA is TGCGCCAGCAGCCCGCGGAGTAGAAGTGGCACAGATACGCAGTATTTT. This rearrangement joins TRBV5-1 to TRBJ2-3; D is unclear. Germline CDR1 reads SGHRS; CDR2 reads YFSETQ. This CDR3 contains 16 residues. Trimming took off 4 bases at V and 1 base at J, with 16 bases between the two ends.

This sequence joins TRBV18 and TRBJ1-1; D is ambiguous. The CDR3 runs 13 residues. V gave up 8 bases and J gave up 1 base, with 11 bases separating them. Germline values: CDR1 KGHSH, CDR2 LQKENI. The CDR3 bases are TGTGCCAGCCTACTGGCGGCGAACACTGAAGCTTTCTTT. The encoded protein is CASLLAANTEAFF.

The chain employs TRBV11-2 and TRBJ1-2, with D possibly TRBD1 on 6 matching bases. Germline V gene lookup returns CDR1 SGHAT and CDR2 FQNNGV. Trimming took 6 bases from V and 6 from J, leaving 14 bases between them. CDR3 size: 13 residues. The CDR3 reads CASRTPQGNGYTF. In nucleotides, the CDR3 is TGTGCCAGCAGAACCCCACAGGGTAATGGCTACACCTTC.

CDR3 loop: CASSLKGADGYTF. Here the CDR3 DNA reads TGTGCCAGCAGCTTGAAAGGGGCAGATGGCTACACCTTC. The rearrangement uses TRBV5-4 and TRBJ1-2; weak D call: TRBD1 (5 bases). CDR1 and CDR2 from the germline V gene are SGHNT and YYREEE (reference sequence). V was pared by 1 base and J by 6 bases, with 10 bases between. There are 13 residues in the CDR3.

The chain is built from TRBV5-4 and TRBJ2-5, with no clear D. Germline V CDR1 and CDR2: SGHNT, YYREEE (reference sequence). Trimming removed 1 base from V and 0 bases from J, with 4 bases in between. This CDR3 region has 13 residues. Here the CDR3 reads CASSLFNQETQYF. CDR3 DNA: TGTGCCAGCAGCTTGTTTAACCAAGAGACCCAGTACTTC.

V and J are TRBV5-1 and TRBJ1-4; 9 bases align to TRBD1. The CDR3 is made up of 15 amino acids. Germline V gives CDR1 SGHRS, CDR2 YFSETQ. The trim removed 4 bases at V and 5 bases at J, leaving 6 bases unmatched. The CDR3 region is CASSVSGTGNEKLFF. The CDR3 nucleotides are TGCGCCAGCAGCGTTTCCGGGACAGGGAATGAAAAACTGTTTTTT.

There are a few counts of this clone. The chain couples TRBV2 to TRBJ2-7; D gene uncertain. Germline-derived CDR1 and CDR2 are SNHLY and FYNNEI. Trimming stripped 1 base from V and 11 bases from J, with 12 bases between. The CDR3 is 12 residues long. The CDR3 region has the DNA TGTGCCAGCAGTGAAGTCGGTCGCGAAGAGTACTTC. This sequence encodes CASSEVGREEYF.

The rearrangement joins TRBV14 to TRBJ1-1; 8 bases match TRBD1. The V and J ends lost 4 bases and 4 bases, in that order; junction bases with no gene match: 11. The CDR3 is 16 amino acids. In germline, CDR1 is SGHDN, CDR2 FVKESK. Written as DNA, the CDR3 is TGTGCCAGCAGCCCCCCGGGCAGGGGGCTGGGCACTGAAGCTTTCTTT. As protein: CASSPPGRGLGTEAFF.

The chain links TRBV6-5 to TRBJ2-3; D is possibly TRBD2 (6 bases). Germline loops: CDR1 MNHEY, CDR2 SVGAGI. Between the trimmed V and J ends, which lost 10 bases and 2 bases, there was a span of 16 bases. This CDR3 has 14 residues. The CDR3 is CATTLRGTTDTQYF. In DNA form, the CDR3 reads TGTGCCACCACCTTACGGGGGACCACAGATACGCAGTATTTT.

This chain connects TRBV19 to TRBJ2-1, with 10 positions matching TRBD1. V lost 4 bases and J lost 5; bases outside the gene matches: 2. The germline V gene encodes CDR1 LNHDA and CDR2 SQIVND (reference sequence). The CDR3 runs to 14 residues. In nucleotides, the CDR3 is TGTGCCAGTAGTAGGGACAGGGGCCACAATGAGCAGTTCTTC. Protein: CASSRDRGHNEQFF.

The chain couples TRBV29-1 to TRBJ2-7; TRBD1 aligns across 9 bases. After removal of 4 bases from V and 3 bases from J, the junction contained 1 base not matched to a gene. The CDR3 sequence is 12 residues long. Germline loops: CDR1 SQVTM, CDR2 ANQGSEA. CDR3 amino acids: CSVVGQGYEQYF. CDR3 nucleotides: TGCAGCGTTGTGGGACAGGGCTACGAGCAGTACTTC.

The chain recombines TRBV19 with TRBJ1-1; TRBD1 agrees at 9 bases. CDR3 length: 15 residues. The V and J ends lost 4 bases and 2 bases, in that order; junction bases with no gene match: 5. CDR1 and CDR2 (germline): LNHDA, SQIVND (reference sequence). The chain's CDR3 is CASSTGTGLNTEAFF. In DNA form, the CDR3 reads TGTGCCAGTAGTACCGGGACAGGGCTAAACACTGAAGCTTTCTTT.

The rearrangement uses TRBV5-5 and TRBJ1-1; 7 nucleotides match TRBD1. Germline loops: CDR1 SGHKS, CDR2 YYEKEE (reference sequence). CDR3 length: 13 residues. V gave up 9 bases and J gave up 0 bases; unmatched junction bases: 5. The DNA of the CDR3 is TGTGCCACTACGGGACAGTTGAACACTGAAGCTTTCTTT. Its translation: CATTGQLNTEAFF.

The chain recombines TRBV27 with TRBJ2-1, with D possibly being TRBD2 (6 bases). Germline V gives CDR1 MNHEY, CDR2 SMNVEV (reference sequence). The germline V and J ends were trimmed by 6 bases and 9 bases, with 18 bases remaining between them. The CDR3 runs 14 residues. The CDR3 nucleotides are TGTGCCAGCAGCTTAGGACTACCTGTGGGTGAGCAGTTCTTC. It encodes CASSLGLPVGEQFF.

This clone has just a few counts. V gene TRBV5-1 combines with J gene TRBJ2-5; TRBD1 aligns across 8 bases. Germline V gives CDR1 SGHRS, CDR2 YFSETQ. J was trimmed by 7 bases and V by 4 bases; bases with no gene match: 6. The CDR3 sequence is 13 residues long. CDR3 in amino acids: CASSPIQGGTQYF. The CDR3 DNA sequence: TGCGCCAGCAGCCCAATACAGGGGGGGACCCAGTACTTC.

The V and J genes are TRBV13 and TRBJ2-7; 8 bases are a match to TRBD2. Unmatched junction bases numbered 8, after V lost 0 bases and J lost 1 base. The CDR3 sequence is 17 residues long. The germline V gene encodes CDR1 PRHDT and CDR2 FYEKMQ (reference sequence). CDR3 DNA: TGTGCCAGCAGCTTAGGCCACGGAGCGGGGGTGTCCTACGAGCAGTACTTC. Translated: CASSLGHGAGVSYEQYF.

V usage is TRBV9 and J usage is TRBJ1-6; D remains ambiguous. Germline values: CDR1 SGDLS, CDR2 YYNGEE. V dropped 4 bases and J dropped 5 bases, with 10 bases sitting between them. The CDR3 totals 14 residues. The CDR3 here is CASSPSVDNSPLHF. CDR3 sequence (DNA): TGTGCCAGCAGCCCCAGCGTCGATAATTCACCCCTCCACTTT.